The following is a T cell receptor beta chain sequence with its context. Its antigen remains unidentified. The entry originates in a study of T cells in Graves' hyperthyroidism and ophthalmopathy. Authors of the study amplified TCR beta CDR3 regions from RNA transcripts. The primer set for the first-round RT-PCR of the TCR CDR3 was HTBI. TCRdb reprocessed the multiplex PCR reads via MiXCR and lists one record per CDR3 protein. Of around 600,000 distinct CDR3 sequences listed, 45% are singletons. Trimming left V 0 bases short and J 11 bases short, with 10 bases between. The germline V gene has CDR1 SNHLY and CDR2 FYNNEI. The CDR3 extends over 13 amino acids. Findings and caveats of the study: Separation of ophthalmopathy from stable hyperthyroidism was achieved by a 13 V-J model. For ophthalmopathy, model prediction preceded onset by a median roughly 5.9 months.

V and J are TRBV2 and TRBJ1-4; D remains ambiguous. This clonotype was obtained from an adult man with Graves' disease, either hyperthyroidism or ophthalmopathy (not recorded which). Source material: peripheral blood or thyroid tissue (not recorded which). The CDR3 DNA follows: TGTGCCAGCAGTGAAGCTGTTCGGTCGAAACTGTTTTTT. Residues: CASSEAVRSKLFF.